This T cell receptor beta chain was sequenced during a study of blood T cell repertoires in COVID-19. Clones were sequenced by immunoSEQ multiplex PCR, and TCRdb holds only the in-frame ones, with some missing. The sample lists under 250,000 clones; under 90% were seen once. Those enrolled, adults aged roughly 18 to 89 years, came from 24 US areas. Participants' own reports of clinical history determined their cohort assignment. This sequence was found in a woman aged 45-60 years with acute COVID-19. The sequenced sample was PBMCs or T cells enriched from blood (not recorded which).

The CDR3 spells CASSLAQGGGNRELFF. In nucleotides, the CDR3 is TGTGCCAGCAGCTTAGCCCAAGGCGGGGGGAACCGGGAGCTGTTTTTT. The chain couples TRBV11-2 to TRBJ2-2; 8 bases agree with TRBD2. Germline values: CDR1 SGHAT, CDR2 FQNNGV. The V and J ends lost 1 base and 9 bases, in that order; junction bases with no gene match: 10. The CDR3 length is 16 residues.